This T cell receptor (beta chain) is drawn from a study of shared clonotypes between healthy human individuals. Trimming stripped 4 bases from V and 5 bases from J, with 6 bases between. This CDR3 comprises 11 residues. Germline loops: CDR1 SGHDN, CDR2 FVKESK. The assay was carried out at the deep level. TCRdb keeps only in-frame clones here, not all; method: immunoSEQ multiplex PCR. The data show roughly 2 million clones, over 85% seen once. In the CD4+ fraction, cells were divided into CD45RA+ naive and CD45RA-negative memory subsets. This clone was counted once. The TCR originated in a man between 18 and 35 years old in good health. This chain uses TRBV14 with TRBJ2-7; D unclear. Sequencing was carried out using naive CD4+ T cells sorted from blood. Subset defined: CD45RA+ positively selected. The CDR3 reads CASSRWDEQYF. The CDR3 bases are TGTGCCAGCAGCCGCTGGGACGAGCAGTACTTC.